This T cell receptor beta chain was sequenced during a study of identical twins. TCRdb re-called the 5' RACE reads through MiXCR, storing one row per CDR3 protein. Of 400,000 to 500,000 distinct CDR3 sequences in the sample, roughly an eighth were seen once. CDR1 and CDR2 (germline): DFQATT, SNEGSKA (reference sequence). Germline trimming cut 3 bases from V and 8 bases from J; bases unmatched to any gene: 1. The CDR3 contains 12 residues. Separately, the same data were catalogued under a study of yellow fever vaccine responses in identical twins.

Sequencing was performed on CD4+ T cells sorted from blood. The sequence derives from a young woman in good health. The V gene is TRBV20-1, the J gene TRBJ2-1, with TRBD2 matching 10 bases. CDR3 amino acids: CSARTSGYEQFF. For the CDR3, the DNA is TGCAGTGCTAGGACTAGCGGGTATGAGCAGTTCTTC.